Shown below are 8 T cell receptor beta chains from a single sample sequenced in a study of T cell responses to AZD1222 COVID-19 vaccine. Method: immunoSEQ multiplex PCR; TCRdb's copy keeps in-frame clones and lacks some. The sample has 130,000 to 150,000 clones, over 80% seen once. The specimen comprised peripheral blood, sampled on day 0 of MenACWY control vaccination. These TCRs come from an adult in good health.

The chain is built from TRBV3-1 (or the pseudogene TRBV3-2) and TRBJ1-6, with TRBD1 identical over 8 bases. Germline V gene lookup returns CDR1 LGHDT and CDR2 YNNKEL (reference sequence). The V and J ends lost 4 bases and 7 bases, in that order; junction bases with no gene match: 12. The CDR3 covers 17 residues. CDR3 DNA: TGTGCCAGCAGCCCCTTCTCAGGGGACAGGACGAATTCACCCCTCCACTTT. Amino acids: CASSPFSGDRTNSPLHF.

The chain carries TRBV9 and TRBJ1-6; D remains ambiguous. The germline gives CDR1 SGDLS, CDR2 YYNGEE. V shed 1 base and J shed 7 bases, with 6 bases lying between them. The length of the CDR3 is 13 residues. The CDR3 nucleotides read TGTGCCAGCAGCGTATCGGGAAATTCACCCCTCCACTTT. The encoded protein is CASSVSGNSPLHF.

In DNA form, the CDR3 reads TGTGCCAGCAGCCTAAATTCAGGGGTTTGGTACTTC. This sequence encodes CASSLNSGVWYF. J is TRBJ2-4 and V is TRBV5-4, with D possibly matching TRBD1 (6 bases). The germline CDR1 and CDR2 sequences are SGHNT and YYREEE (reference sequence). CDR3 size: 12 residues. Trimming stripped 4 bases from V and 15 bases from J, with 17 bases between.

The J gene is TRBJ1-5, the V gene TRBV19; the match to TRBD1 covers 12 bases. The CDR3 consists of 16 residues. Germline loops: CDR1 LNHDA, CDR2 SQIVND (reference sequence). The V gene end was trimmed by 6 bases and the J gene end by 4 bases; junction bases not matched to a gene: 7. This CDR3 is CASSFGTGGANQPQHF. In DNA, the CDR3 is TGTGCCAGTAGCTTCGGGACAGGGGGCGCGAATCAGCCCCAGCATTTT.

The chain employs TRBV27 and TRBJ1-2; D ambiguous. Germline-derived CDR1 and CDR2 are MNHEY and SMNVEV (reference sequence). The CDR3 totals 13 residues. Trimming removed 6 bases from V and 7 bases from J, with 15 bases in between. This chain's CDR3 is CASRRAASGGYTF. In nucleotides, the CDR3 is TGTGCCAGCAGAAGGGCAGCCTCTGGTGGCTACACCTTC.

V gene TRBV7-9 combines with J gene TRBJ1-4; 9 nucleotides agree with TRBD1. There are 15 residues in the CDR3. The junction had 14 bases not matched to a gene; V was cut back by 6 bases and J by 12 bases. The germline V gene encodes CDR1 SEHNR and CDR2 FQNEAQ (reference sequence). The CDR3 region has the DNA TGTGCCAGCAGTCTTCTCCGGGACAGGGCGATCGAACTGTTTTTT. Translating it yields CASSLLRDRAIELFF. The full variable domain, completed using reference TRBV7-9 and TRBJ1-4, is DTGVSQNPRHKITKRGQNVTFRCDPISEHNRLYWYRQTLGQGPEFLTYFQNEAQLEKSRLLSDRFSAERPKGSFSTLEIQRTEQGDSAMYLCASSLLRDRAIELFFGSGTQLSVL.

This rearrangement joins TRBV28 to TRBJ1-2; the match to TRBD1 covers 9 bases. Trimming took 6 bases from V and 5 from J; bases not matched to a gene: 7. Germline CDR1 and CDR2: MDHEN and SYDVKM. The CDR3 length is 14 residues. Here the CDR3 DNA reads TGTGCCAGCAGGCAACAGGGGGCGCGGTATGGCTACACCTTC. This gives the protein CASRQQGARYGYTF.

The table lists this clone with a count of one. CDR3 sequence: CASSVGQGTLYEQYF. The CDR3 nucleotides read TGTGCCAGCAGCGTAGGCCAGGGAACTTTATACGAGCAGTACTTC. V gene TRBV9 combines with J gene TRBJ2-7; maybe TRBD1 (5 bases). The V end lost 0 bases, the J end lost 4 bases, and 14 bases lay between the germline ends. The CDR3 loop spans 15 amino acids. Germline V gives CDR1 SGDLS, CDR2 YYNGEE.